This is a list of T cell receptor beta chains from one sample in a study of T cell responses to AZD1222 COVID-19 vaccine. The assay was immunoSEQ multiplex PCR, and TCRdb's table has in-frame clones only and misses some. The repertoire holds more than 85,000 clones, with about 94% as singletons. This material consisted of peripheral blood, taken 28 days after the second AZD1222 dose. These receptors were obtained from an adult who received the AZD1222 COVID-19 vaccine. CDR3s include the opening cysteine and the closing phenylalanine or tryptophan. A D gene is named only where the DNA matches it firmly. Expanded clones get a size class; other rows say once, few or many, or leave the size out.

TRBJ2-7	TRBV11-2	-	TRBD1	TGTGCCAGCAGCTCGACGACAGGGGGCTATTACGAGCAGTACTTC	CASSSTTGGYYEQYF
TRBJ1-5	TRBV5-8	-	-	TGTGCCAGCAGCCCCGGGACTGGTCACAATCAGCCCCAGCATTTT	CASSPGTGHNQPQHF
TRBJ1-2	TRBV19	-	-	TGTGCCAGTAGATTTGGCTTGGGCTACACCTTC	CASRFGLGYTF
TRBJ2-7	TRBV2	-	-	TGTGCCAGCAGTCCCGGGGACGGGCAGTACTTC	CASSPGDGQYF
TRBJ1-1	TRBV5-1	-	-	TGCGCCAGCAGCTTGGATGTCCTTAGTGGAGCTTTCTTT	CASSLDVLSGAFF
TRBJ2-1	TRBV10-3	-	-	TGTGCCATCAGGGACCCCGGGGACGTTACGGAGAATGAGCAGTTCTTC	CAIRDPGDVTENEQFF
TRBJ2-7	TRBV6-5	once	TRBD2	TGTGCCAGCACCCGGGGACTAGCGGCGTCCTACGAGCAGTACTTC	CASTRGLAASYEQYF
TRBJ2-5	TRBV5-4	-	TRBD2	TGTGCCAGCAGCGACGGAGGGGCGGGGGGCAAAGAGACCCAGTACTTC	CASSDGGAGGKETQYF
TRBJ1-2	TRBV5-5	-	-	TGTGCCAGCAGCTTTAACAGGGTGGATGGCTACACCTTC	CASSFNRVDGYTF
TRBJ1-6	TRBV19	-	TRBD1	TGTGCCAGTAGTATAGATCAAGCGATCACCGGGGACAGGGGTAATTCACCCCTCCACTTT	CASSIDQAITGDRGNSPLHF
TRBJ1-5	TRBV5-5	-	TRBD1	TGTGCCAGCAGCCGATTACCCCCACAGGGGAAGGGGCAGGATCAGCCCCAGCATTTT	CASSRLPPQGKGQDQPQHF
TRBJ2-3	TRBV5-1	-	-	TGCGCCAGCAGCTCGGACAGAGGCACAGATACGCAGTATTTT	CASSSDRGTDTQYF
TRBJ1-2	TRBV14	-	-	TGTGCCAGCAGCCAAGCGCCAAACTCCTATGGCTACACCTTC	CASSQAPNSYGYTF
TRBJ2-5	TRBV6-4	-	-	TGTGCCAGCAGCCCTCAGGGGGGGCAAGAGACCCAGTACTTC	CASSPQGGQETQYF